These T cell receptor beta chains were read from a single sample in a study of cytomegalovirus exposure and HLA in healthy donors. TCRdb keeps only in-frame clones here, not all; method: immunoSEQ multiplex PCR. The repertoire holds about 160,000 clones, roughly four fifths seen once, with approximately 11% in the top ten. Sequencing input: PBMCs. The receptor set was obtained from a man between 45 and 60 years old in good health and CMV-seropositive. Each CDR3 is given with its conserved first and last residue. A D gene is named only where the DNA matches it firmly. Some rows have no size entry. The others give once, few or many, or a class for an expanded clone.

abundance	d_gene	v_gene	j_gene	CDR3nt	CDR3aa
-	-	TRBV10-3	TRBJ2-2	TGTGCCATCAGCCGGACCGGGGAGCTGTTTTTT	CAISRTGELFF
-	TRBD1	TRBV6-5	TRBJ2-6	TGTGCCAGCAGTTACTGGGACAGCTCTGGGGCCAACGTCCTGACTTTC	CASSYWDSSGANVLTF
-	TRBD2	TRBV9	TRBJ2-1	TGTGCCAGCAGCGTAGCGGCTAGCGGGAGCGATGAGCAGTTCTTC	CASSVAASGSDEQFF
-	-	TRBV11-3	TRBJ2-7	TGTGCCAGCAGCTTAAACGGAGGGCCCTACGAGCAGTACTTC	CASSLNGGPYEQYF
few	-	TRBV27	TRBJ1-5	TGTGCCAGCAGTTTATCGGCGGCAGCAAATCAGCCCCAGCATTTT	CASSLSAAANQPQHF
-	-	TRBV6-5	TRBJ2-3	TGTGCCAGCAACCACGACACCGCAGATACGCAGTATTTT	CASNHDTADTQYF
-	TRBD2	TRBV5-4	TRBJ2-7	TGTGCCAGCAGCCCAACTAGCGGCACGTACGAGCAGTACTTC	CASSPTSGTYEQYF
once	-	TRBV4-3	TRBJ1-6	TGCGCCAGCAGCCAAGAAGCCACCTTAGATAATTCACCCCTCCACTTT	CASSQEATLDNSPLHF
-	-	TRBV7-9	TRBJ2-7	TGTGCCAGCAGCTTATTAGCGAGCCACGAGCAGTACTTC	CASSLLASHEQYF
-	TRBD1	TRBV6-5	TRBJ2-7	TGTGCCAGCAGCCGGATGGGACAGGGTGAATACGAGCAGTACTTC	CASSRMGQGEYEQYF
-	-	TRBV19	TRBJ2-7	TGTGCCAGTAGTATAGAAGTCCAGGGCCACTACGAGCAGTACTTC	CASSIEVQGHYEQYF
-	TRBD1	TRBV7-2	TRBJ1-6	TGTGCCAGCAGCCCAACAGGGGTGGGTAATTCACCCCTCCACTTT	CASSPTGVGNSPLHF
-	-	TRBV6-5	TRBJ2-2	TGTGCCAGCAGTTACTCCTACGGTAACACCGGGGAGCTGTTTTTT	CASSYSYGNTGELFF
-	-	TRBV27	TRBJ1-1	TGTGCCAGCAGTTTATGGGCGACAGGGAACACTGAAGCTTTCTTT	CASSLWATGNTEAFF
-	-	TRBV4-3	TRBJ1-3	TGCGCCAGCAGCCAAAGATGGGGTCGGGGTGGCGGAAACACCATATATTTT	CASSQRWGRGGGNTIYF
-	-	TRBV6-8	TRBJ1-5	TGTGCCAGCAGTTGGACAGTTCTCAATCAGCCCCAGCATTTT	CASSWTVLNQPQHF
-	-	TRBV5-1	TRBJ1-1	TGCGCCAGCAGCTTGGCTGGGGCGCCGGACACTGAAGCTTTCTTT	CASSLAGAPDTEAFF
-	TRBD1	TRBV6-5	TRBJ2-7	TGTGCCAGCATTGGGACAGGGGAGGTGCGTGAGCAGTACTTC	CASIGTGEVREQYF